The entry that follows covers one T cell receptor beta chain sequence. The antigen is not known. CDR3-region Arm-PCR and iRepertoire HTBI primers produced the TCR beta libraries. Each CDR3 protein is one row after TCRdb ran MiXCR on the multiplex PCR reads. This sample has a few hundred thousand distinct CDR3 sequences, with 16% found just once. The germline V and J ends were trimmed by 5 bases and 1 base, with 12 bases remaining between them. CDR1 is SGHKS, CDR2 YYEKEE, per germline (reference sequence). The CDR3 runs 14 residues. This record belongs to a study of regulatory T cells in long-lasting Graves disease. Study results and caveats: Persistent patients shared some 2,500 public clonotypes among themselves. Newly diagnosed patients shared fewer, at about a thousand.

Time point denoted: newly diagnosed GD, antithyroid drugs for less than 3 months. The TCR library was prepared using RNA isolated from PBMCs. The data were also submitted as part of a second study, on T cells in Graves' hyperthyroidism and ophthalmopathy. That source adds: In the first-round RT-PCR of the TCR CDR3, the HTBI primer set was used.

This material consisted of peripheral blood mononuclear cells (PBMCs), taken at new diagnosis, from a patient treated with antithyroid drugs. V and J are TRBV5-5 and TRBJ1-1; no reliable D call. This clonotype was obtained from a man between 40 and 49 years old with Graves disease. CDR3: CASSRETTNTEAFF. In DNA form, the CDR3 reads TGTGCCAGCAGTCGAGAAACAACGAACACTGAAGCTTTCTTT.